The next 21 T cell receptor beta chains were all read from a single sample in a study of shared clonotypes between healthy human individuals. Using immunoSEQ multiplex PCR, the repertoire was profiled, and TCRdb retains in-frame clones only, with some absent. The sample carries under 1,100,000 clones, approximately 70% recorded once. Sequencing was done on a sample of memory CD4+ T cells sorted from blood. Subset in this sample: CD45RA-negative fraction. The origin of the receptors is a man between 18 and 35 years old in good health.

The V call is TRBV10-3, the J call TRBJ1-5; no definite D call. This CDR3 is built from 15 residues. Trimming took 0 bases from V and 5 from J, leaving 11 bases between them. CDR1 ENHRY and CDR2 SYGVKD come from the germline V gene. This CDR3 is CAISESPGGYQPQHF. The CDR3 bases are TGTGCCATCAGTGAGTCACCGGGAGGTTATCAGCCCCAGCATTTT.

This clone was observed a single time. The chain is built from TRBV6-6 and TRBJ2-5, with TRBD2 as a possible D gene (6 bases). The germline gives CDR1 MNHNY, CDR2 SVGAGI (reference sequence). Trimming took off 11 bases at V and 5 bases at J, with 18 bases between the two ends. The CDR3 totals 13 residues. In DNA form, the CDR3 reads TGTGCCGCCCGGGACTCACAAATGGAGACCCAGTACTTC. It codes for CAARDSQMETQYF.

The rearrangement joins TRBV7-9 to TRBJ1-2; a weak D match, TRBD1 (5 bases). The germline CDR1 and CDR2 sequences are SEHNR and FQNEAQ (reference sequence). Trimming pared 1 base from V and 1 base from J, leaving 7 bases between. The CDR3 has 14 amino acids. CDR3 residues: CASSLGTFNYGYTF. CDR3 nucleotides: TGTGCCAGCAGCTTAGGGACATTTAACTATGGCTACACCTTC.

As concerns this clone: A much larger clone is a single base away; this may be a read error. The V and J genes are TRBV28 and TRBJ1-1; TRBD1 matches 7 bases. CDR1 and CDR2 (germline): MDHEN, SYDVKM. The CDR3 has 14 residues. Trimming removed 5 bases from V and 0 bases from J; junction bases left unmatched: 3. The CDR3, as DNA: TGTGCCAGCAGTCCCGGGACAGTGAACACTGAAGCTTTCTTT. Translating it yields CASSPGTVNTEAFF.

On this clone: Other DNA sequences of this sample code for an identical CDR3. The CDR3: CASSIAAGGPYEQYF. Here the CDR3 DNA reads TGTGCCAGTAGTATCGCGGCAGGGGGGCCCTACGAGCAGTACTTC. The chain joins TRBV19 to TRBJ2-7; tentative D call: TRBD1 (7 bases). The V gene lost 3 bases and the J gene lost 2 bases, with 14 bases spanning the gap. The CDR3 sequence is 15 residues long. Germline CDR1 reads LNHDA; CDR2 reads SQIVND (reference sequence). Full variable domain (remainder filled in from reference TRBV19 and TRBJ2-7): DGGITQSPKYLFRKEGQNVTLSCEQNLNHDAMYWYRQDPGQGLRLIYYSQIVNDFQKGDIAEGYSVSREKKESFPLTVTSAQKNPTAFYLCASSIAAGGPYEQYFGPGTRLTVT.

This clone showed up many times. The genes are TRBV5-1 and TRBJ1-1; a weak D match, TRBD1 (5 bases). Germline CDR1 is SGHRS and CDR2 is YFSETQ. With 1 base removed from V and 5 bases from J, the gap between germline ends came to 12 bases. This CDR3 spans 14 amino acids. The CDR3 spells CASSLQGKGTEAFF. In DNA, the CDR3 is TGCGCCAGCAGCTTGCAGGGCAAGGGGACTGAAGCTTTCTTT.

The J gene is TRBJ2-2, the V gene TRBV5-4; 11 nucleotides match TRBD1. J was trimmed by 3 bases and V by 4 bases; bases with no gene match: 5. The CDR3 totals 16 residues. Germline CDR1 and CDR2: SGHNT and YYREEE (reference sequence). The CDR3 loop is CASSARDRGDTGELFF. The CDR3 DNA reads as TGTGCCAGCAGCGCCCGGGACAGGGGGGACACCGGGGAGCTGTTTTTT.

The CDR3 sequence: CASSLLASGSAKKYNEQFF. Here the CDR3 DNA reads TGCGCCAGCAGCTTGCTGGCTAGCGGGAGCGCCAAAAAATACAATGAGCAGTTCTTC. The V call is TRBV5-1, the J call TRBJ2-1; 10 nucleotides agree with TRBD2. Germline V gives CDR1 SGHRS, CDR2 YFSETQ. CDR3 length: 19 amino acids. V gave up 1 base and J gave up 4 bases; unmatched junction bases: 14.

The rearrangement joins TRBV18 to TRBJ2-1; 7 nucleotides align to TRBD2. The V gene end was trimmed by 0 bases and the J gene end by 4 bases; junction bases not matched to a gene: 6. The CDR3 contains 16 residues. Germline CDR1 reads KGHSH; CDR2 reads LQKENI. In nucleotides, the CDR3 is TGTGCCAGCTCACCACCGAGCGGGAACTCATACAATGAGCAGTTCTTC. As protein: CASSPPSGNSYNEQFF.

In its sample, this clone was seen many times. The rearrangement links TRBV2 to TRBJ2-2; 12 bases map to TRBD1. This CDR3 is 14 amino acids long. Germline V gene lookup returns CDR1 SNHLY and CDR2 FYNNEI. With 6 bases clipped from V and 7 bases from J, the junction kept 3 bases outside the gene matches. CDR3: CASRGTGGLGELFF. CDR3 DNA sequence: TGTGCCAGCAGGGGGACAGGGGGCCTCGGGGAGCTGTTTTTT.

A word on this clone: A far larger clone lies a single base away; this is likely a read error. This sample includes further DNA sequences coding for the same CDR3. The chain uses TRBV28 and TRBJ2-7; no clear D gene. The CDR3 contains 11 residues. The germline V gene encodes CDR1 MDHEN and CDR2 SYDVKM. With 5 bases removed from V and 2 bases from J, the gap between germline ends came to 4 bases. CDR3 loop: CASSVTYEQYF. The CDR3 nucleotides read TGTGCCAGCAGTGTAACCTACGAGCAGTACTTC.

This clone was detected ten times or more. The gene calls are TRBV7-9 and TRBJ2-7; possibly TRBD2 for D (6 bases). Trimming took off 5 bases at V and 1 base at J, with 9 bases between the two ends. Germline-derived CDR1 and CDR2 are SEHNR and FQNEAQ (reference sequence). The CDR3 has 13 amino acids. The CDR3 protein is CASSHGTSYEQYF. CDR3 sequence (DNA): TGTGCCAGCAGCCACGGGACTTCCTACGAGCAGTACTTC.

The chain is built from TRBV10-1 and TRBJ2-3; D is perhaps TRBD1 (6 bases). The CDR3 contains 13 residues. The germline V gene has CDR1 WNHNN and CDR2 SYGVQD (reference sequence). V lost 2 bases and J 4 bases, leaving 7 bases between the germline ends. DNA of the CDR3: TGCGCCAGCAGTGAGACAGGGCCAGATACGCAGTATTTT. It encodes CASSETGPDTQYF.

The chain combines TRBV18 with TRBJ2-1; D is tentatively TRBD1 or TRBD2 (5 bases each). CDR3 length equals 15 residues. The germline V gene has CDR1 KGHSH and CDR2 LQKENI. The V end was cut by 0 bases, the J end by 5 bases, with 11 bases between. The CDR3 DNA is TGTGCCAGCTCACCACCGGGGACGACACACAATGAGCAGTTCTTC. Protein: CASSPPGTTHNEQFF. The full variable domain, completed using reference TRBV18 and TRBJ2-1, is NAGVMQNPRHLVRRRGQEARLRCSPMKGHSHVYWYRQLPEEGLKFMVYLQKENIIDESGMPKERFSAEFPKEGPSILRIQQVVRGDSAAYFCASSPPGTTHNEQFFGPGTRLTVL.

This chain uses TRBV5-6 with TRBJ1-2, with D unclear. Germline CDR1 and CDR2: SGHDT and YYEEEE. V dropped 4 bases and J dropped 7 bases, with 11 bases sitting between them. CDR3 length equals 12 residues. CDR3 sequence reads: CASSPGRSGYTF. The CDR3 bases are TGTGCCAGCAGCCCCGGACGGAGTGGCTACACCTTC.

The rearrangement uses TRBV5-1 and TRBJ1-4, with 8 nucleotides matching TRBD1. Germline V gene lookup returns CDR1 SGHRS and CDR2 YFSETQ. J was trimmed by 0 bases and V by 4 bases; bases with no gene match: 11. The CDR3 totals 18 residues. CDR3: CASSLSGGGGATNEKLFF. DNA for the CDR3: TGCGCCAGCAGCCTATCAGGGGGCGGTGGTGCAACTAATGAAAAACTGTTTTTT.

CDR3 loop: CASSSLDRGDEQYF. CDR3 in DNA: TGTGCCAGCAGCTCGTTGGACAGGGGTGACGAGCAGTACTTC. The rearrangement uses TRBV11-2 and TRBJ2-5; 9 bases are a match to TRBD1. The J call may be incorrect, as the DNA end agrees better with TRBJ2-7. The CDR3 covers 14 residues. The germline V gene encodes CDR1 SGHAT and CDR2 FQNNGV.

This clone was seen just once. The rearrangement uses TRBV30 and TRBJ2-7; possibly TRBD2 for D (6 bases). Trimming removed 1 base from V and 6 bases from J, with 13 bases in between. The length of the CDR3 is 13 residues. Per germline, CDR1 GTSNPN and CDR2 SVGIG (reference sequence). In nucleotides, the CDR3 is TGTGCCTGGAGTGGCGGAGGGACCAGCGAGCAGTACTTC. It translates to CAWSGGGTSEQYF. Full variable domain (outside the CDR3, taken from reference TRBV30 and TRBJ2-7): SQTIHQWPATLVQPVGSPLSLECTVEGTSNPNLYWYRQAAGRGLQLLFYSVGIGQISSEVPQNLSASRPQDRQFILSSKKLLLSDSGFYLCAWSGGGTSEQYFGPGTRLTVT.

This clone was seen just once. The V gene is TRBV19, the J gene TRBJ2-6, with TRBD1 matching 7 bases. J gave up 0 bases and V 7 bases, and 15 bases lay outside the gene matches. This CDR3 region has 19 residues. Germline V gene lookup returns CDR1 LNHDA and CDR2 SQIVND (reference sequence). CDR3 sequence: CASTKAPGTAGSGANVLTF. Written as DNA, the CDR3 is TGTGCCAGTACCAAAGCCCCCGGGACAGCCGGCTCTGGGGCCAACGTCCTGACTTTC.

V gene TRBV5-1 combines with J gene TRBJ2-7; the D is unclear. The CDR3 covers 15 residues. With 0 bases removed from V and 4 bases from J, the gap between germline ends came to 14 bases. Germline CDR1 reads SGHRS; CDR2 reads YFSETQ. The CDR3 nucleotides read TGCGCCAGCAGCTTGGCCTATGTGCCCCCTTACGAGCAGTACTTC. It specifies CASSLAYVPPYEQYF.

This chain uses TRBV5-5 with TRBJ2-7, with 9 nucleotides matching TRBD1. Germline CDR1 and CDR2: SGHKS and YYEKEE (reference sequence). This CDR3 spans 15 amino acids. V shed 4 bases and J 3 bases; nucleotides not matched to a gene: 8. The CDR3 region has the DNA TGTGCCAGCAGCCTAACCCCGGGACAGGGCTACGAGCAGTACTTC. This encodes CASSLTPGQGYEQYF.